This TCR beta chain was documented in a study of T cell responses to AZD1222 COVID-19 vaccine. The CDR3 totals 14 residues. Germline values: CDR1 SGHRS, CDR2 YFSETQ. The V and J ends lost 1 base and 3 bases respectively, with 11 bases between them. Study conclusions and caveats: Baseline antibody screening turned up just 6 or 7 seropositive AZD1222 recipients. The CD4 TCRs associated with vaccination extended across spike and predominated at 160-218 and 743-854. A mostly white British donor set with more females was recruited, and clonal diversity was possibly underestimated.

Some clones are missing from TCRdb's copy, which holds only in-frame ones; the method was immunoSEQ multiplex PCR. The sample lists 180,000 or so clones, around nine tenths occurring once. This clone was picked up one time. The antigen is unknown. The chain combines TRBV5-1 with TRBJ2-7, with D possibly being TRBD1 (6 bases). The clonotype comes from an adult who received the AZD1222 COVID-19 vaccine. Sequenced here: peripheral blood, sampled 28 days after the second AZD1222 dose. This CDR3 reads CASSLSVGGYEQYF. CDR3 DNA sequence: TGCGCCAGCAGCTTGAGTGTAGGGGGCTACGAGCAGTACTTC.